The 10 T cell receptor beta chains in this list originate from one sample, sequenced in a study of shared clonotypes between healthy human individuals. Profiling relied on immunoSEQ multiplex PCR, and the TCRdb table lists in-frame clones only, not all of them. The sample lists approximately 1.5 million clones; approximately 98.5% were seen once. The source material was naive CD4+ T cells sorted from blood. Subset meaning: CD45RA+ positively selected. All receptors come from a man under 40 in good health.

This chain joins TRBV10-1 and TRBJ2-7; TRBD1 matches at 9 bases. Trimming cost V 2 bases and J 4 bases; bases outside gene matches: 12. The germline V gene has CDR1 WNHNN and CDR2 SYGVQD (reference sequence). The CDR3 is 17 amino acids. CDR3 in DNA: TGCGCCAGCAGTGAGCACCCGGGACAGGGACATGAGTACGAGCAGTACTTC. Its protein product is CASSEHPGQGHEYEQYF.

The rearrangement uses TRBV5-6 and TRBJ2-5; the D is unclear. Germline V gene lookup returns CDR1 SGHDT and CDR2 YYEEEE. V was trimmed by 1 base and J by 1 base, leaving 11 bases between them. The CDR3 has 15 amino acids. CDR3 loop: CASSLISERQETQYF. CDR3 nucleotide sequence: TGTGCCAGCAGCTTGATTTCGGAGCGCCAAGAGACCCAGTACTTC.

The chain carries TRBV9 and TRBJ1-1; 7 bases fit TRBD1. This CDR3 region has 13 residues. The J segment lost 4 bases and the V segment lost 4 bases, leaving 4 bases of the junction unmatched. The germline V gene encodes CDR1 SGDLS and CDR2 YYNGEE. As DNA, the CDR3 is TGTGCCAGCAGCTACGGGACAGTCACTGAAGCTTTCTTT. It is translated as CASSYGTVTEAFF.

This chain joins TRBV28 and TRBJ2-1; tentatively, D is TRBD1 (6 bases). Germline V gene sequence: CDR1 MDHEN, CDR2 SYDVKM. The CDR3 length is 13 residues. V was trimmed by 10 bases and J by 0 bases, leaving 10 bases between them. The CDR3 is CATGQSSYNEQFF. In nucleotides, the CDR3 is TGTGCCACTGGACAGAGCTCCTACAATGAGCAGTTCTTC.

The chain recombines TRBV28 with TRBJ2-3, with unresolved D. CDR3 length equals 15 residues. The germline CDR1 and CDR2 sequences are MDHEN and SYDVKM. V shed 3 bases and J shed 3 bases, with 13 bases lying between them. CDR3 nucleotides: TGTGCCAGCAGTTTGGGCAGTCCCCTAACAGATACGCAGTATTTT. Translation: CASSLGSPLTDTQYF.

Concerning this clone: Additional DNA sequences in this sample encode the identical CDR3. This rearrangement joins TRBV5-1 to TRBJ2-1; unclear D gene. CDR3 size: 15 residues. The V gene lost 0 bases and the J gene lost 0 bases, with 7 bases spanning the gap. Germline V gives CDR1 SGHRS, CDR2 YFSETQ. In nucleotides, the CDR3 is TGCGCCAGCAGCTTGGGGGATAGCTCCTACAATGAGCAGTTCTTC. This sequence encodes CASSLGDSSYNEQFF.

V usage is TRBV19 and J usage is TRBJ2-1, with 11 positions matching TRBD2. Per the germline V gene, CDR1 is LNHDA and CDR2 is SQIVND (reference sequence). Trimming removed 5 bases from V and 9 bases from J; junction bases left unmatched: 12. This CDR3 is 16 amino acids long. CDR3 nucleotides: TGTGCCAGTAGTGTCCAAACTAGCGGGAGTATGATTGAGCAGTTCTTC. Translating it yields CASSVQTSGSMIEQFF. Based on the CDR3 plus reference TRBV19 and TRBJ2-1, the full variable domain is DGGITQSPKYLFRKEGQNVTLSCEQNLNHDAMYWYRQDPGQGLRLIYYSQIVNDFQKGDIAEGYSVSREKKESFPLTVTSAQKNPTAFYLCASSVQTSGSMIEQFFGPGTRLTVL.

The chain is built from TRBV7-7 and TRBJ2-3, with 11 positions matching TRBD2. Germline V CDR1 and CDR2: SSHAT, FNYEAQ (reference sequence). V gave up 3 bases and J gave up 0 bases; unmatched junction bases: 2. This CDR3 has 16 residues. This CDR3 is CASSLGLAASTDTQYF. The CDR3 coding sequence is TGTGCCAGCAGCTTGGGACTAGCGGCTAGCACAGATACGCAGTATTTT.

The V call is TRBV5-6, the J call TRBJ2-3, with 13 bases aligning to TRBD2. Per the germline V gene, CDR1 is SGHDT and CDR2 is YYEEEE. After removal of 4 bases from V and 2 bases from J, the junction contained 13 bases not matched to a gene. This CDR3 region has 19 residues. CDR3 in amino acids: CASSPGLAGFPHLTDTQYF. DNA of the CDR3: TGTGCCAGCAGCCCGGGACTAGCGGGGTTCCCACATCTCACAGATACGCAGTATTTT.

This rearrangement joins TRBV5-4 to TRBJ2-1; 8 nucleotides match TRBD1. The V gene's germline CDR1 is SGHNT and CDR2 YYREEE (reference sequence). V gave up 3 bases and J gave up 5 bases; unmatched junction bases: 7. The CDR3 loop spans 15 amino acids. CDR3 region: CASSSSRDRHNEQFF. The CDR3 nucleotides read TGTGCCAGCAGCTCCAGTCGGGACAGGCACAATGAGCAGTTCTTC.